Reported below is one T cell receptor (beta chain). Its specificity is unknown. The data stem from a study of CD8 T cells in Susac syndrome. The study's findings and limits: In Susac syndrome, CD4+ T cell repertoires lacked any clonal expansion.

Germline CDR1 is SGHRS and CDR2 is YFSETQ. The CDR3 spans 15 residues. The germline V and J ends were trimmed by 0 bases and 2 bases, with 11 bases remaining between them. Random hexamers were used to reverse transcribe an amount of roughly 0.5 to 1 ug RNA. An immunoSEQ multiplex PCR amplified TCR beta CDR3 over 54 Vbeta and 13 Jbeta. In TCRdb, the immunoSEQ multiplex PCR reads were re-called with MiXCR into one record per CDR3 protein. This repertoire shows about 190,000 distinct CDR3 sequences, 95% found once; its top ten account for 0.09% to 0.1%. Recently defined diagnostic criteria for definite or probable disease were fulfilled by Susac syndrome patients.

The genes are TRBV5-1 and TRBJ1-2, with a weak D call TRBD1 (5 bases). The clonotype originates from a human donor with Susac syndrome. Sample: CD4+ T cells from PBMCs. The CDR3 DNA reads as TGCGCCAGCAGCTTGGGGGGGAAGGGGAACTATGGCTACACCTTC. Its protein product is CASSLGGKGNYGYTF.